Shown below are 15 T cell receptor beta chains from a single sample sequenced in a study of T cell responses to AZD1222 COVID-19 vaccine. Profiling relied on immunoSEQ multiplex PCR, and the TCRdb table lists in-frame clones only, not all of them. The sample records about 84,000 clones, 75% to 90% being singletons. The sample here was peripheral blood, taken 28 days after the second AZD1222 dose. These receptors all stem from an adult who received the AZD1222 COVID-19 vaccine.

The chain has TRBV28 and TRBJ1-5, with a weak D call TRBD1 (5 bases). The CDR3 extends over 15 amino acids. The V and J ends lost 6 bases and 7 bases respectively, with 19 bases between them. The germline V gene encodes CDR1 MDHEN and CDR2 SYDVKM. CDR3 in amino acids: CASSYSGRGGQPQHF. Here the CDR3 DNA reads TGTGCCAGCAGCTACTCAGGGCGGGGAGGGCAGCCCCAGCATTTT. The full variable domain, its missing parts supplied by reference TRBV28 and TRBJ1-5, is DVKVTQSSRYLVKRTGEKVFLECVQDMDHENMFWYRQDPGLGLRLIYFSYDVKMKEKGDIPEGYSVSREKKERFSLILESASTNQTSMYLCASSYSGRGGQPQHFGDGTRLSIL.

V gene TRBV15 combines with J gene TRBJ2-7; D is perhaps TRBD1 (5 bases). The CDR3 is 15 residues long. CDR1 LNHNV and CDR2 YYDKDF come from the germline V gene (reference sequence). V was clipped by 0 bases and J by 2 bases, with 11 bases between them. The CDR3 DNA reads as TGTGCCACCAGCAGAGACGACAGTGGCACCTACGAGCAGTACGTC. Translating gives CATSRDDSGTYEQYV.

The chain links TRBV6-5 to TRBJ1-2; TRBD1 matches 11 bases. Germline V gene data show CDR1 as MNHEY and CDR2 as SVGAGI. There are 15 residues in the CDR3. V lost 4 bases to trimming and J lost 7 bases; unmatched junction nucleotides: 8. This CDR3 reads CASSSKGTGGFGYTF. For the CDR3, the DNA is TGTGCCAGCAGTTCCAAAGGGACAGGGGGATTTGGCTACACCTTC.

The sample holds a few counts of this clone. The junction and the germline gene differ at one end; a read error may be behind it. The gene calls are TRBV3-1 (or the pseudogene TRBV3-2) and TRBJ2-1; 15 bases agree with TRBD2. Per the germline V gene, CDR1 is LGHDT and CDR2 is YNNKEL (reference sequence). The CDR3 is 16 residues long. CDR3 amino acids: CASSHGTGLAGGLLIF. For the CDR3, the DNA is TGTGCCAGCAGCCACGGAACCGGACTAGCGGGGGGGCTATTGATCTTC.

This sequence joins TRBV11-2 and TRBJ1-6; tentatively, D is TRBD1 (6 bases). The germline V gene encodes CDR1 SGHAT and CDR2 FQNNGV. The CDR3 spans 14 residues. V lost 5 bases and J 12 bases, leaving 17 bases between the germline ends. The CDR3 is CASSQGGGGLPLHF. DNA for the CDR3: TGTGCCAGCAGCCAGGGCGGGGGGGGCCTACCCCTCCACTTT.

The chain joins TRBV19 to TRBJ1-2; D uncertain. The CDR3 is 14 amino acids. Between the trimmed V and J ends, which lost 4 bases and 8 bases, there was a span of 17 bases. CDR1 is LNHDA and CDR2 is SQIVND in the germline V gene (reference sequence). The CDR3 coding sequence is TGTGCCAGTAGTAACCCCCAAGGGATGCGGGGCTACACCTTC. It translates to CASSNPQGMRGYTF.

The genes are TRBV20-1 and TRBJ2-4; 12 nucleotides line up with TRBD2. With V trimmed by 3 bases and J by 0 bases, 18 bases remained unmatched. Germline CDR1 and CDR2: DFQATT and SNEGSKA (reference sequence). This CDR3 comprises 21 residues. This CDR3 is CSASMRGLAGQKELAKNIQYF. In DNA, the CDR3 is TGCAGTGCTAGTATGAGGGGACTAGCGGGCCAAAAGGAACTAGCCAAAAACATTCAGTACTTC.

This chain joins TRBV28 and TRBJ1-3; unclear D gene. This CDR3 has 12 amino acids. The V gene's germline CDR1 is MDHEN and CDR2 SYDVKM. The CDR3 region is CASFEGSNTIYF. In DNA, the CDR3 is TGTGCTAGCTTTGAGGGTTCAAACACCATATATTTT.

A single count supports this clone. This chain links TRBV11-2 with TRBJ1-3; D is undetermined. The CDR3 covers 15 residues. V lost 4 bases to trimming and J lost 0 bases, with 10 bases between them. Germline V lookup: CDR1 SGHAT, CDR2 FQNNGV. CDR3 residues: CASSSRLSSGNTIYF. As DNA, the CDR3 is TGTGCCAGCAGCTCACGACTGAGCTCTGGAAACACCATATATTTT.

The chain has TRBV6-2 or TRBV6-3 and TRBJ2-5; D is perhaps TRBD1 (6 bases). Germline assignment: CDR1 MNHEY and CDR2 SVGEGT. This CDR3 has 16 residues. Trimming stripped 6 bases from V and 7 bases from J, with 24 bases between. CDR3 sequence (DNA): TGTGCCAGCAGCGCCCAGGACAGCCGAATCGCGGGGACCCAGTACTTC. Protein: CASSAQDSRIAGTQYF.

The chain has TRBV4-2 and TRBJ2-1; 12 nucleotides match TRBD2. V lost 0 bases, J lost 8 bases, and 11 bases stayed unmatched. Germline V CDR1 and CDR2: LGHNA, YNFKEQ. The CDR3 runs 18 residues. The CDR3 DNA follows: TGTGCCAGCAGCCAAGATTCCCCTAGCGGGAGGGTAAGTGATGAGCAGTTCTTC. Amino acids: CASSQDSPSGRVSDEQFF.

The rearrangement links TRBV18 to TRBJ2-1; D possibly corresponds to TRBD2 (5 bases). V was pared by 2 bases and J by 8 bases, with 13 bases between. Germline V lookup: CDR1 KGHSH, CDR2 LQKENI. There are 14 residues in the CDR3. This CDR3 reads CASSPINEADEQFF. The CDR3 DNA reads TGTGCCAGCTCACCAATCAATGAAGCGGATGAGCAGTTCTTC.

This chain joins TRBV6-2 or TRBV6-3 and TRBJ2-1; the match to TRBD2 covers 11 bases. Germline V lookup: CDR1 MNHEY, CDR2 SVGEGT. V was clipped by 1 base and J by 7 bases; unmatched bases: 3. The CDR3 consists of 15 residues. The CDR3 sequence is CASSYLAGGQNEQFF. DNA of the CDR3: TGTGCCAGCAGTTACTTAGCGGGGGGGCAAAATGAGCAGTTCTTC.

This chain uses TRBV9 with TRBJ1-4, with D perhaps TRBD1 (5 bases). Per the germline V gene, CDR1 is SGDLS and CDR2 is YYNGEE. The V and J ends lost 2 bases and 10 bases respectively, with 15 bases between them. The CDR3 runs to 14 residues. The CDR3 nucleotides are TGTGCCAGCAGCGTGTCGGACTCAGGGCGAAAACTGTTTTTT. Translation gives CASSVSDSGRKLFF.

This chain connects TRBV7-3 to TRBJ2-1; TRBD2 agrees at 8 bases. The CDR3 contains 15 residues. Germline V gene data show CDR1 as SGHTA and CDR2 as FQGTGA. V was pared by 2 bases and J by 4 bases, with 4 bases of the junction left unmatched. The CDR3 region is CASSLDGRVYNEQFF. The CDR3 nucleotides are TGTGCCAGCAGCTTAGACGGGAGGGTTTACAATGAGCAGTTCTTC.